This TCR beta chain was observed in a study of T-cell memory formation after mild COVID-19. TCRalpha and TCRbeta libraries used 5'RACE with constant-segment primers and UMIs. TCRdb called the 5' RACE reads again in MiXCR, with one record for every CDR3 protein. The data contain approximately 400,000 distinct CDR3 sequences, 20% to 25% of them seen just once; the ten biggest clones take up around 9.5%. The length of the CDR3 is 17 residues. From germline, CDR1 is MNHEY and CDR2 SMNVEV (reference sequence). Trimming took 4 bases from V and 2 from J; bases not matched to a gene: 13. This TCR was sampled from an adult woman who had mild COVID-19 (a few samples of this study predate the infection). Cell type and time point are not known. The genes are TRBV27 and TRBJ2-7; 8 bases align to TRBD1. The sequenced sample was PBMCs or a T cell subset sorted from them (not recorded which). The CDR3 bases are TGTGCCAGCAGTTCTCTTCCAAGGACAGGGCTTACCTACGAGCAGTACTTC. This codes for CASSSLPRTGLTYEQYF.